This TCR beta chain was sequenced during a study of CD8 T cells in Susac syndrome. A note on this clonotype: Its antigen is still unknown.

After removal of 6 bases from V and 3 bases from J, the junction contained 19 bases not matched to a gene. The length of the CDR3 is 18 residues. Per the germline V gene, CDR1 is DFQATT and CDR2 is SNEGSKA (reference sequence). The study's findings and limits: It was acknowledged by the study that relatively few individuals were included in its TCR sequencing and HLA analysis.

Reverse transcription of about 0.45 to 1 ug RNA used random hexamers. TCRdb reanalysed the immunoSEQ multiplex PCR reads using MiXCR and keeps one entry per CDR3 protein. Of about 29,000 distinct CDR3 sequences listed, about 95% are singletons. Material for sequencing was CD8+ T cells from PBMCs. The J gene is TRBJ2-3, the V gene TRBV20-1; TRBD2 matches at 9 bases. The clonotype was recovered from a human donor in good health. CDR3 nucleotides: TGCAGTGCCCCCAGGAGGCGGGGGGGCTCTTTTAGAACAGATACGCAGTATTTT. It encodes CSAPRRRGGSFRTDTQYF.